A selection of T cell receptor beta chains follows, all from one sample in a study of cytomegalovirus exposure and HLA in healthy donors. Sequencing used immunoSEQ multiplex PCR; TCRdb keeps in-frame clones, though not all of them. The sample holds about 120,000 clones, roughly 80% seen once. Sequencing was carried out using PBMCs. All receptors derive from a female donor in good health and CMV-seropositive. Both conserved end residues are part of each CDR3. The order of the fields is D gene, J gene, V gene, clone size, CDR3 protein, CDR3 DNA. A D gene is named only where the DNA matches it firmly. Not every row has a clone size; where given, it reads once, few, many or a size class.

d_gene: -
j_gene: TRBJ1-1
v_gene: TRBV7-3
abundance: -
CDR3aa: CASSWGQNTEAFF
CDR3nt: TGTGCCAGCAGCTGGGGACAGAACACTGAAGCTTTCTTT

d_gene: TRBD1
j_gene: TRBJ2-7
v_gene: TRBV6-5
abundance: once
CDR3aa: CASSSRETGPYEQYF
CDR3nt: TGTGCCAGCAGCTCCCGTGAGACAGGGCCCTACGAGCAGTACTTC

d_gene: -
j_gene: TRBJ1-3
v_gene: TRBV19
abundance: -
CDR3aa: CASKFSAGNTIYF
CDR3nt: TGTGCCAGTAAATTCTCCGCTGGAAACACCATATATTTT

d_gene: TRBD1
j_gene: TRBJ2-2
v_gene: TRBV27
abundance: few
CDR3aa: CASSLFQGATGELFF
CDR3nt: TGTGCCAGCAGTTTATTCCAGGGGGCAACCGGGGAGCTGTTTTTT

d_gene: -
j_gene: TRBJ1-2
v_gene: TRBV11-2
abundance: -
CDR3aa: CASSPPRGWANYGYTF
CDR3nt: TGTGCCAGCAGCCCACCTCGGGGGTGGGCTAACTATGGCTACACCTTC

d_gene: TRBD1
j_gene: TRBJ1-2
v_gene: TRBV19
abundance: -
CDR3aa: CASSRPGTGKSDGYTF
CDR3nt: TGTGCCAGTAGTAGGCCCGGGACAGGGAAATCTGATGGCTACACCTTC

d_gene: TRBD2
j_gene: TRBJ2-5
v_gene: TRBV7-3
abundance: once
CDR3aa: CASSPSGGVETQYF
CDR3nt: TGTGCCAGCAGTCCTAGCGGGGGGGTAGAGACCCAGTACTTC

d_gene: TRBD1
j_gene: TRBJ2-7
v_gene: TRBV19
abundance: -
CDR3aa: CASSTRQGAYEQYF
CDR3nt: TGTGCCAGTAGTACCCGACAGGGTGCCTACGAGCAGTACTTC

d_gene: TRBD1
j_gene: TRBJ1-1
v_gene: TRBV2
abundance: -
CDR3aa: CASKQGAAMNTEAFF
CDR3nt: TGTGCCAGCAAACAGGGGGCCGCGATGAACACTGAAGCTTTCTTT

d_gene: -
j_gene: TRBJ1-2
v_gene: TRBV18
abundance: -
CDR3aa: CASSPDSSALYYGYTF
CDR3nt: TGTGCCAGCTCACCTGACAGCAGCGCACTCTACTATGGCTACACCTTC

d_gene: -
j_gene: TRBJ1-5
v_gene: TRBV10-3
abundance: -
CDR3aa: CAISGREGQPQHF
CDR3nt: TGTGCCATCAGCGGAAGGGAGGGTCAGCCCCAGCATTTT

d_gene: -
j_gene: TRBJ2-2
v_gene: TRBV27
abundance: once
CDR3aa: CASSFEDTGELFF
CDR3nt: TGTGCCAGCAGTTTCGAGGACACCGGGGAGCTGTTTTTT

d_gene: TRBD1
j_gene: TRBJ1-2
v_gene: TRBV2
abundance: -
CDR3aa: CASSGGQGVGGYTF
CDR3nt: TGTGCCAGCAGTGGGGGACAGGGGGTAGGTGGCTACACCTTC

d_gene: TRBD1
j_gene: TRBJ1-1
v_gene: TRBV28
abundance: -
CDR3aa: CASSVPGQGKNTEAFF
CDR3nt: TGTGCCAGCAGCGTCCCGGGACAGGGAAAAAACACTGAAGCTTTCTTT

d_gene: -
j_gene: TRBJ1-5
v_gene: TRBV30
abundance: -
CDR3aa: CAWSVEREQPQHF
CDR3nt: TGTGCCTGGAGTGTCGAGCGGGAACAGCCCCAGCATTTT

d_gene: -
j_gene: TRBJ2-7
v_gene: TRBV2
abundance: few
CDR3aa: CASRETGPWEQYF
CDR3nt: TGTGCCAGCAGGGAGACAGGACCTTGGGAGCAGTACTTC

d_gene: TRBD1
j_gene: TRBJ1-1
v_gene: TRBV6-4
abundance: -
CDR3aa: CASSEGPGQEAFF
CDR3nt: TGTGCCAGCAGTGAGGGTCCGGGACAGGAAGCTTTCTTT

d_gene: -
j_gene: TRBJ1-1
v_gene: TRBV6-5
abundance: -
CDR3aa: CASRYGGLNTEAFF
CDR3nt: TGTGCCAGCCGCTACGGGGGGCTAAACACTGAAGCTTTCTTT

d_gene: -
j_gene: TRBJ2-1
v_gene: TRBV6-6
abundance: -
CDR3aa: CAAGGSYNEQFF
CDR3nt: TGTGCCGCCGGGGGCTCCTACAATGAGCAGTTCTTC

d_gene: -
j_gene: TRBJ1-1
v_gene: TRBV27
abundance: -
CDR3aa: CASNNGRNTEAFF
CDR3nt: TGTGCCAGCAACAATGGCAGGAACACTGAAGCTTTCTTT

d_gene: -
j_gene: TRBJ2-1
v_gene: TRBV7-6
abundance: -
CDR3aa: CASSLGAHNEQFF
CDR3nt: TGTGCCAGCAGCTTAGGAGCCCACAATGAGCAGTTCTTC

d_gene: TRBD1
j_gene: TRBJ1-6
v_gene: TRBV19
abundance: -
CDR3aa: CASSGTGLSPLHF
CDR3nt: TGTGCCAGTAGTGGGACAGGGTTATCACCCCTCCACTTT

d_gene: TRBD1
j_gene: TRBJ2-7
v_gene: TRBV29-1
abundance: -
CDR3aa: CSVEALGQGDTYEQYF
CDR3nt: TGCAGCGTTGAAGCTCTAGGACAGGGTGATACCTACGAGCAGTACTTC

d_gene: TRBD1
j_gene: TRBJ1-4
v_gene: TRBV9
abundance: -
CDR3aa: CASSRQGTNEKLFF
CDR3nt: TGTGCCAGCTCTAGACAGGGGACTAATGAAAAACTGTTTTTT

d_gene: TRBD1
j_gene: TRBJ2-5
v_gene: TRBV23-1
abundance: -
CDR3aa: CASSQVWDRWRAQYF
CDR3nt: TGCGCCAGCAGTCAAGTTTGGGACAGGTGGCGTGCCCAGTACTTC

d_gene: -
j_gene: TRBJ2-5
v_gene: TRBV7-7
abundance: -
CDR3aa: CVSSKDSHREETQYF
CDR3nt: TGTGTCAGCAGTAAAGACAGCCACAGGGAGGAGACCCAGTACTTC

d_gene: TRBD1
j_gene: TRBJ1-5
v_gene: TRBV19
abundance: -
CDR3aa: CASTRTGTEPQHF
CDR3nt: TGTGCCAGCACTAGGACAGGGACAGAGCCCCAGCATTTT

d_gene: TRBD2
j_gene: TRBJ2-5
v_gene: TRBV7-9
abundance: -
CDR3aa: CSGGKVGETQYF
CDR3nt: TGTTCCGGGGGGAAGGTGGGGGAGACCCAGTACTTC

d_gene: TRBD1
j_gene: TRBJ2-2
v_gene: TRBV5-1
abundance: -
CDR3aa: CASSLTGESTGELFF
CDR3nt: TGCGCCAGCAGTTTGACAGGGGAAAGCACCGGGGAGCTGTTTTTT

d_gene: -
j_gene: TRBJ2-2
v_gene: TRBV14
abundance: -
CDR3aa: CASSRVGRENTGELFF
CDR3nt: TGTGCCAGCAGTCGAGTAGGCAGGGAGAACACCGGGGAGCTGTTTTTT

d_gene: -
j_gene: TRBJ1-2
v_gene: TRBV7-9
abundance: -
CDR3aa: CSSSLQGGGYTF
CDR3nt: TGTTCCAGCAGCTTACAGGGTGGTGGCTACACCTTC

d_gene: TRBD1
j_gene: TRBJ2-2
v_gene: TRBV5-1
abundance: -
CDR3aa: CASSPTGGGNTGELFF
CDR3nt: TGCGCCAGCAGCCCGACAGGGGGCGGGAACACCGGGGAGCTGTTTTTT